The present T cell receptor beta chain was sequenced within a study of blood T cells in healthy people across ages. Sample-barcoded 5' priming and a J-beta primer mix drove a second PCR of roughly 6 to 12 cycles. One entry per CDR3 protein results from TCRdb running MiXCR on the 5' RACE reads. The data show 1.2 million to 1.5 million distinct CDR3 sequences, approximately 42% seen once. This clonotype appeared once. The V end lost 5 bases, the J end lost 3 bases, and 26 bases lay between the germline ends. This CDR3 spans 18 amino acids. CDR1 is SGHVS and CDR2 is FNYEAQ in the germline V gene. The receptor comes from a woman younger than 30 in good health. This chain connects TRBV7-6 to TRBJ2-7; D perhaps matches TRBD2 (8 bases). The sequenced sample consisted of blood. CDR3 DNA sequence: TGTGCCAGCAGCGTGGGACAGCCCAAGACTAGCGAGTTCTACGAGCAGTACTTC. Protein: CASSVGQPKTSEFYEQYF. The full variable domain, with the rest looked up from reference TRBV7-6 and TRBJ2-7, is GAGVSQSPRYKVTKRGQDVALRCDPISGHVSLYWYRQALGQGPEFLTYFNYEAQQDKSGLPNDRFSAERPEGSISTLTIQRTEQRDSAMYRCASSVGQPKTSEFYEQYFGPGTRLTVT.